The 21 T cell receptor beta chains below come from one sample, sequenced in a study of human T cells and chemical hapten exposure. Time point reported: pre-sensitization, week 0. Treatment described: therapeutic diphenylcyclopropenone sensitization with weekly scalp DPC. A single record per CDR3 protein comes from TCRdb applying MiXCR to the RACE reads. This sample has approximately 320,000 distinct CDR3 sequences, with 5.5% found just once. The source was whole blood, collected in connection with sensitization to the hapten diphenylcyclopropenone (DPC). These receptors were obtained from a woman younger than 30 with alopecia areata. Some clones in this sample may be carry-over from other donors' samples.

The sample holds a few counts of this clonotype. The chain carries TRBV7-3 and TRBJ2-7; D is unresolved. The V gene's germline CDR1 is SGHTA and CDR2 FQGTGA. This CDR3 contains 14 residues. V was clipped by 5 bases and J by 2 bases, with 13 bases between them. The CDR3 DNA follows: TGTGCCAGCAGCCCCTCGGGCATAACCTACGAGCAGTACTTC. As protein: CASSPSGITYEQYF.

The rearrangement links TRBV2 to TRBJ2-7; TRBD2 matches 11 bases. The germline gives CDR1 SNHLY, CDR2 FYNNEI. The CDR3 covers 14 residues. V shed 6 bases, J shed 7 bases, and the junction held 8 bases outside the gene matches. The CDR3 region has the DNA TGTGCCAGCAGCCCGCTTAGCGGGGGGGGTGAGCAGTACTTC. It codes for CASSPLSGGGEQYF.

This clonotype was seen many times. The CDR3 sequence is CASSLAWGQKWEQYF. CDR3 sequence (DNA): TGCGCCAGCAGCTTGGCATGGGGACAGAAGTGGGAGCAGTACTTC. The genes are TRBV5-1 and TRBJ2-7; 7 bases fit TRBD1. V shed 0 bases and J 7 bases; nucleotides not matched to a gene: 10. Germline lookup yields CDR1 SGHRS and CDR2 YFSETQ. The CDR3 is 15 residues long.

This clonotype was recorded many times. The chain couples TRBV15 to TRBJ1-5, with TRBD1 as a possible D gene (6 bases). This CDR3 spans 15 amino acids. The germline V gene has CDR1 LNHNV and CDR2 YYDKDF (reference sequence). Trimming took 4 bases from V and 4 from J, leaving 14 bases between them. CDR3 nucleotide sequence: TGTGCCACCAGCAAAGGGGGGGGACTTAATCAGCCCCAGCATTTT. This gives the protein CATSKGGGLNQPQHF.

This clonotype was seen only a few times. V usage is TRBV29-1 and J usage is TRBJ1-2; weak D call: TRBD1 (5 bases). This CDR3 contains 14 residues. Germline V gene lookup returns CDR1 SQVTM and CDR2 ANQGSEA. Trimming took off 6 bases at V and 3 bases at J, with 17 bases between the two ends. CDR3 region: CSVDRDTGDYGYTF. The CDR3 region has the DNA TGCAGCGTCGACCGTGACACAGGTGACTATGGCTACACCTTC.

The V and J genes are TRBV6-5 and TRBJ2-1, with 7 bases identical to TRBD2. CDR3 size: 15 residues. V lost 2 bases and J lost 4; bases outside the gene matches: 5. Germline V lookup: CDR1 MNHEY, CDR2 SVGAGI. The CDR3 bases are TGTGCCAGCAGTTACGGGGGACTACAGTACAATGAGCAGTTCTTC. This encodes CASSYGGLQYNEQFF.

V is TRBV11-2 and J is TRBJ2-1; perhaps TRBD2 as D (6 bases). Trimming took 5 bases from V and 1 from J, leaving 18 bases between them. The CDR3 runs to 17 residues. From germline, CDR1 is SGHAT and CDR2 FQNNGV. This CDR3 reads CASSPSLGGESYNEQFF. For the CDR3, the DNA is TGTGCCAGCAGCCCATCCCTTGGCGGGGAATCCTACAATGAGCAGTTCTTC.

The chain employs TRBV20-1 and TRBJ2-1; D is possibly TRBD2 (5 bases). Deletions cut 0 bases from V and 10 bases from J, with 19 bases between. CDR1 DFQATT and CDR2 SNEGSKA come from the germline V gene (reference sequence). The CDR3 loop spans 15 amino acids. CDR3 amino acids: CSAREGTTRTREQFF. Written as DNA, the CDR3 is TGCAGTGCTAGAGAGGGTACAACTAGAACTCGCGAGCAGTTCTTC.

This clonotype was seen a handful of times. The chain carries TRBV6-5 and TRBJ1-1, with 7 bases identical to TRBD1. The CDR3 extends over 16 amino acids. The V segment lost 4 bases and the J segment 5 bases; nucleotides outside the gene matches: 13. Germline V lookup: CDR1 MNHEY, CDR2 SVGAGI. The CDR3 nucleotides read TGTGCCAGCAGTTCCCTAGACGACAGGGCGGGGACTGAAGCTTTCTTT. It is translated as CASSSLDDRAGTEAFF.

In its sample, this clonotype was seen many times. The CDR3 DNA reads TGTGCCAGCGCTGAGATCGGGGACAGTGCACATCAGCCCCAGCATTTT. This translates into CASAEIGDSAHQPQHF. This chain uses TRBV12-3 or TRBV12-4 with TRBJ1-5; the match to TRBD1 covers 7 bases. The V and J ends lost 8 bases and 5 bases, in that order; junction bases with no gene match: 15. The CDR3 has 16 residues.

Many counts were recorded for this clonotype. V and J are TRBV6-5 and TRBJ2-3, with TRBD2 matching 7 bases. The V gene end was trimmed by 0 bases and the J gene end by 4 bases; junction bases not matched to a gene: 10. CDR1 is MNHEY and CDR2 is SVGAGI in the germline V gene. This CDR3 spans 17 amino acids. The CDR3 DNA reads TGTGCCAGCAGTTACTCTTTTCGCGGGGGTTATGCAGATACGCAGTATTTT. Translation gives CASSYSFRGGYADTQYF.

This clonotype has a handful of counts. The chain is built from TRBV6-1 and TRBJ1-2; no clear D gene. The germline CDR1 and CDR2 sequences are MNHNS and SASEGT. V was shortened by 0 bases and J by 7 bases, with 15 bases between the two germline ends. The CDR3 consists of 15 residues. The CDR3 is CASSEAPGREGGYTF. DNA for the CDR3: TGTGCCAGCAGTGAAGCCCCCGGGAGGGAGGGTGGCTACACCTTC.

At least ten counts were recorded for this clonotype. The chain uses TRBV6-5 and TRBJ1-6; tentatively, D is TRBD1 (6 bases). Germline CDR1 reads MNHEY; CDR2 reads SVGAGI. Trimming removed 6 bases from V and 5 bases from J, with 17 bases in between. This CDR3 comprises 16 residues. The CDR3 spells CASSRTAFLDNSPLHF. The DNA of the CDR3 is TGTGCCAGCAGCAGGACAGCTTTTCTTGATAATTCACCCCTCCACTTT.

This clonotype was detected only a few times. The chain employs TRBV28 and TRBJ2-7, with a tentative D call TRBD2 (7 bases). The CDR3 runs to 17 residues. CDR1 is MDHEN and CDR2 is SYDVKM in the germline V gene. Trimming pared 2 bases from V and 4 bases from J, leaving 21 bases between. The DNA of the CDR3 is TGTGCCAGCAGTTTAGGTGGCGGGGGCCCTGGACTTTACGAGCAGTACTTC. This sequence encodes CASSLGGGGPGLYEQYF.

There are a few counts of this clonotype. The rearrangement links TRBV7-2 to TRBJ2-5, with D maybe TRBD2 (7 bases). Germline loops: CDR1 SGHTA, CDR2 FQGNSA. The V and J ends lost 1 base and 5 bases respectively, with 17 bases between them. The CDR3 is 16 amino acids. CDR3 sequence: CASSLVGGAVWETQYF. CDR3 in DNA: TGTGCCAGCAGCTTAGTAGGGGGGGCGGTTTGGGAGACCCAGTACTTC.

This chain joins TRBV7-2 and TRBJ2-1; 7 positions match TRBD2. Germline CDR1 reads SGHTA; CDR2 reads FQGNSA. Trimming at V came to 4 bases and at J to 4 bases, leaving 7 bases not matched to a gene. The CDR3 totals 15 residues. As DNA, the CDR3 is TGTGCCAGCAGCTCGGGACTATCCCAATACAATGAGCAGTTCTTC. Translating it yields CASSSGLSQYNEQFF.

The chain has TRBV14 and TRBJ2-7, with TRBD1 matching 8 bases. The CDR3 extends over 14 amino acids. The germline gives CDR1 SGHDN, CDR2 FVKESK. J lost 10 bases, V lost 2 bases, and 10 bases had no gene match. The CDR3 DNA reads as TGTGCCAGCAGCCAACCCGGGACAGGACCAAGACAGTACTTC. Its translation is CASSQPGTGPRQYF.

The chain is built from TRBV18 and TRBJ2-6; 7 nucleotides align to TRBD1. This CDR3 comprises 16 residues. Looked up from germline, CDR1 is KGHSH and CDR2 is LQKENI. V shed 4 bases, J shed 3 bases, and the junction held 6 bases outside the gene matches. CDR3 bases: TGTGCCAGCTCACGTCTACAGGGGTATGGGGCCAACGTCCTGACTTTC. Encoded protein: CASSRLQGYGANVLTF.

This clonotype was counted at least ten times. The chain uses TRBV28 and TRBJ1-1; no firm D call. Trimming cost V 5 bases and J 0 bases, with 19 bases left between them. The CDR3 has 17 amino acids. The germline CDR1 and CDR2 sequences are MDHEN and SYDVKM. The DNA for the CDR3 is TGTGCCAGCAGTCGTGGATACACAGTAACCCTGAACACTGAAGCTTTCTTT. Translating gives CASSRGYTVTLNTEAFF.

As concerns this clonotype: This may come from a read error, since a much larger clone is one base off. The CDR3 DNA reads as TGTGCCAGCAGCTCCAAACATAGCTCCTATAATTCACCCCTCCACTTT. This gives the protein CASSSKHSSYNSPLHF. This sequence joins TRBV7-2 and TRBJ1-6, with D uncertain. In germline, CDR1 is SGHTA, CDR2 FQGNSA. V dropped 4 bases and J dropped 0 bases, with 10 bases sitting between them. The CDR3 runs 16 residues.

This clonotype has ten or more counts. This chain links TRBV29-1 with TRBJ1-2, with 9 bases matching TRBD1. The V gene end was trimmed by 4 bases and the J gene end by 8 bases; junction bases not matched to a gene: 14. The CDR3 consists of 15 residues. CDR1 is SQVTM, CDR2 ANQGSEA, per germline. The CDR3 nucleotides are TGCAGCGTTGCCCCACAGGGGGCAAGAGTGAGAGGCTACACCTTC. This translates into CSVAPQGARVRGYTF. Full variable domain (outside the CDR3, taken from reference TRBV29-1 and TRBJ1-2): SAVISQKPSRDICQRGTSLTIQCQVDSQVTMMFWYRQQPGQSLTLIATANQGSEATYESGFVIDKFPISRPNLTFSTLTVSNMSPEDSSIYLCSVAPQGARVRGYTFGSGTRLTVV.